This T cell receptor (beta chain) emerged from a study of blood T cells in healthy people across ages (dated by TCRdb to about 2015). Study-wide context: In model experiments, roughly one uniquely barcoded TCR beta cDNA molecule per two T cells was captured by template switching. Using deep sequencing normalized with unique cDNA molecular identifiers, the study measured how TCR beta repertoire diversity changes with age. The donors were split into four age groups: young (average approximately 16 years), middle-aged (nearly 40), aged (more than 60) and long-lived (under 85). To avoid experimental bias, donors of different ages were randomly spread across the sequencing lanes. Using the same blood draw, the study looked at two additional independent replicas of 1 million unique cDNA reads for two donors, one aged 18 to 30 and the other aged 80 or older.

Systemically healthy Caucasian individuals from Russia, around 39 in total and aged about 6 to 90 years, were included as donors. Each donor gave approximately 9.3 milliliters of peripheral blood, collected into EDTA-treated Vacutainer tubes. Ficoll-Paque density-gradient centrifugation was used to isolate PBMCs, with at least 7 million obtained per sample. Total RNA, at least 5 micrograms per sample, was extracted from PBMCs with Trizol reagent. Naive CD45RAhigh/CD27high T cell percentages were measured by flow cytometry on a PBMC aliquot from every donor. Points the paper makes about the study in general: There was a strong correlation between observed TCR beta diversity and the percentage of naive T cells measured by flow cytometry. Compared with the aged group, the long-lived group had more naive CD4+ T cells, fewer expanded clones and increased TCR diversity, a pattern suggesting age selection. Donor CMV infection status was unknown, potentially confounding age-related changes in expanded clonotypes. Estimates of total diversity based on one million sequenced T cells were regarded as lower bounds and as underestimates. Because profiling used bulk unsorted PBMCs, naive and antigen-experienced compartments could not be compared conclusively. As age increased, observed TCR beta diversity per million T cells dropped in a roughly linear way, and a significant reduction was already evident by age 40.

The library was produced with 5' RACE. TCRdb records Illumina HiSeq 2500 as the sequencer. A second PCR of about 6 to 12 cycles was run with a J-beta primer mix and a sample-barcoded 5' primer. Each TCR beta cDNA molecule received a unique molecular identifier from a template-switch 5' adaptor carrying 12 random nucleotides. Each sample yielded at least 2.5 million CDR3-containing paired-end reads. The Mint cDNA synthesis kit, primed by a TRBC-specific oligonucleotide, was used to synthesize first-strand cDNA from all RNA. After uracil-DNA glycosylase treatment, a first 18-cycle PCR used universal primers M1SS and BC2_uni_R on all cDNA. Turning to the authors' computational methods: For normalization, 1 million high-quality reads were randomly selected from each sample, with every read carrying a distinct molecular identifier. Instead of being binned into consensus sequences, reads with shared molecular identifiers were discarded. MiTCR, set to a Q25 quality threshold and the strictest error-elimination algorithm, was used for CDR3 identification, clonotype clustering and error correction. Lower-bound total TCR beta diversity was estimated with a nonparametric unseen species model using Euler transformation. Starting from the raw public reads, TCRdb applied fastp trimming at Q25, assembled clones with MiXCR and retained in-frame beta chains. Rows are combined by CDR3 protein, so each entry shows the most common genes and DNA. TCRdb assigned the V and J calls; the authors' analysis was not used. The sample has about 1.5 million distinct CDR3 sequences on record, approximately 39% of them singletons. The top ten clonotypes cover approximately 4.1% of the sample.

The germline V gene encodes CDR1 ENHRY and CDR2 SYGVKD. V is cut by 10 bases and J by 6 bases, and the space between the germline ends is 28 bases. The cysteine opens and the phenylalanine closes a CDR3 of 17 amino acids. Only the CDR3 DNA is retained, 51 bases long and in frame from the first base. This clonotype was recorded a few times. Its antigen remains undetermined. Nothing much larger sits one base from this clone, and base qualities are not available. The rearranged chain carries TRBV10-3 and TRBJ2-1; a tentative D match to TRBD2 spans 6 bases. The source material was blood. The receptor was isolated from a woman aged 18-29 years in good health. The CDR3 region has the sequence CATRRWSAAMGGNEQFF. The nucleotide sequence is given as TGTGCCACCAGGAGGTGGTCTGCAGCGATGGGGGGCAATGAGCAGTTCTTC.